This TCR beta chain was identified during a study of shared clonotypes between healthy human individuals. V was clipped by 3 bases and J by 0 bases, with 6 bases between them. The CDR3 is 15 amino acids. Germline CDR1 SGHTA, CDR2 FQGNSA. This table comes from immunoSEQ multiplex PCR, and its TCRdb copy is limited to in-frame clones, with some not included. The table lists about 480,000 clones, roughly 85% of them singletons, with under 15% in the top ten. This clone was seen only once. The receptor was isolated from a woman between 40 and 50 years old in good health. Some clones in this sample may be carry-over from other donors' samples. Material for sequencing was PBMCs. V usage is TRBV7-2 and J usage is TRBJ2-6; D uncertain. CDR3 sequence reads: CASSLINSGANVLTF. For the CDR3, the DNA is TGTGCCAGCAGCTTGATAAACTCTGGGGCCAACGTCCTGACTTTC.